This passage covers 29 T cell receptor beta chains from one sample sequenced in a study of CD8+ T cells in alopecia areata. Treatment denoted: oral pan-JAK inhibitor, 5-10 mg twice daily. Following RNA extraction, reverse transcription yielded cDNA that acted as the sequencing template. Here immunoSEQ multiplex PCR was the method, and the copy in TCRdb shows in-frame clones only, minus some. The sample includes about 210,000 clones, roughly three fifths seen only once; the top ten take roughly 1.2%. This specimen was CD4+ T cells sorted from blood, taken at approximately week 45, from a patient treated with tofacitinib. The receptors were sampled from a human donor with alopecia areata.

This clone showed up just once. V gene TRBV30 combines with J gene TRBJ1-1; D call uncertain. The V end lost 0 bases, the J end lost 0 bases, and 2 bases lay between the germline ends. Germline CDR1 is GTSNPN and CDR2 is SVGIG (reference sequence). This CDR3 comprises 12 residues. CDR3 residues: CAWSVVNTEAFF. CDR3 bases: TGTGCCTGGAGTGTTGTGAACACTGAAGCTTTCTTT.

Only a few counts were recorded for this clone. The rearrangement links TRBV7-3 to TRBJ1-2, with 10 bases fitting TRBD1. The germline V gene has CDR1 SGHTA and CDR2 FQGTGA. The CDR3 has 13 amino acids. Trimming removed 5 bases from V and 11 bases from J; junction bases left unmatched: 8. In nucleotides, the CDR3 is TGTGCCAGCAGCCCAGACAGGGGGCGGAGATACACCTTC. Translated, it gives CASSPDRGRRYTF.

This chain connects TRBV7-3 to TRBJ2-3, with unresolved D. Trimming shortened V by 5 bases and J by 1 base, and 4 bases separated the two germline ends. Germline V gene data show CDR1 as SGHTA and CDR2 as FQGTGA. The CDR3 loop spans 12 amino acids. The CDR3 reads CASSPGTDTQYF. The CDR3 DNA follows: TGTGCCAGCAGCCCAGGCACAGATACGCAGTATTTT.

This clone appeared a few times. The genes are TRBV7-2 and TRBJ2-7; D possibly corresponds to TRBD2 (5 bases). Germline loops: CDR1 SGHTA, CDR2 FQGNSA. Trimming pared 1 base from V and 0 bases from J, leaving 10 bases between. This CDR3 spans 15 amino acids. The CDR3 here is CASSLDGESSYEQYF. The CDR3 DNA follows: TGTGCCAGCAGCTTAGACGGGGAAAGCTCCTACGAGCAGTACTTC.

The gene calls are TRBV2 and TRBJ1-6, with TRBD1 identical over 9 bases. The CDR3 extends over 13 amino acids. The trim removed 9 bases at V and 7 bases at J, leaving 4 bases unmatched. The germline gives CDR1 SNHLY, CDR2 FYNNEI. CDR3 amino acids: CARRTGANSPLHF. CDR3 DNA sequence: TGTGCCAGGAGGACAGGGGCAAATTCACCCCTCCACTTT. The full variable domain, in which reference TRBV2 and TRBJ1-6 provide the parts outside the CDR3, is EPEVTQTPSHQVTQMGQEVILRCVPISNHLYFYWYRQILGQKVEFLVSFYNNEISEKSEIFDDQFSVERPDGSNFTLKIRSTKLEDSAMYFCARRTGANSPLHFGNGTRLTVT.

The chain uses TRBV27 and TRBJ2-1, with D uncertain. Trimming shortened V by 8 bases and J by 0 bases, and 11 bases separated the two germline ends. Germline V gene sequence: CDR1 MNHEY, CDR2 SMNVEV (reference sequence). The CDR3 has 14 residues. The CDR3 spells CASGTESSYNEQFF. The CDR3 nucleotides are TGTGCCAGCGGTACAGAGAGCTCCTACAATGAGCAGTTCTTC.

The rearrangement uses TRBV5-6 and TRBJ2-7, with a possible D match to TRBD1 (5 bases). The CDR3 length is 16 residues. Looked up from germline, CDR1 is SGHDT and CDR2 is YYEEEE. The germline V and J ends were trimmed by 6 bases and 2 bases, with 21 bases remaining between them. This CDR3 is CASNSLRAGPPYEQYF. DNA for the CDR3: TGTGCCAGCAATTCGCTCCGGGCAGGGCCACCCTACGAGCAGTACTTC.

The chain is built from TRBV25-1 and TRBJ2-7; D is unresolved. The CDR3 totals 14 residues. The germline CDR1 and CDR2 sequences are MGHDK and SYGVNS. V was shortened by 1 base and J by 4 bases, with 11 bases between the two germline ends. Written as DNA, the CDR3 is TGTGCCAGCAGTGAATTTAGGGAACCGTACGAGCAGTACTTC. Translating it yields CASSEFREPYEQYF.

V is TRBV19 and J is TRBJ2-1; 7 bases fit TRBD1. CDR1 and CDR2 (germline): LNHDA, SQIVND (reference sequence). Losses at the gene ends were 7 bases for V and 0 bases for J; bases not matched to a gene: 6. The CDR3 is made up of 15 amino acids. CDR3 amino acids: CASTPDRSSYNEQFF. The CDR3 DNA sequence: TGTGCCAGTACCCCGGACAGGAGCTCCTACAATGAGCAGTTCTTC.

This chain uses TRBV6-5 with TRBJ1-1, with D perhaps TRBD1 (5 bases). Deletions cut 4 bases from V and 0 bases from J, with 12 bases between. CDR3 length: 15 residues. Germline lookup yields CDR1 MNHEY and CDR2 SVGAGI. In nucleotides, the CDR3 is TGTGCCAGCAGTTCCCGAGGGGCCATGAACACTGAAGCTTTCTTT. Its translation is CASSSRGAMNTEAFF.

This clone was recorded a few times. The rearrangement joins TRBV6-5 to TRBJ2-7; D uncertain. The CDR3 sequence is 11 residues long. The ends were cut back, 3 bases at V and 4 bases at J, with 4 bases in the middle. Germline values: CDR1 MNHEY, CDR2 SVGAGI. In DNA, the CDR3 is TGTGCCAGCAGTTATAAATACGAGCAGTACTTC. Protein product: CASSYKYEQYF.

Remarks on this clone: Compared with germline, one end of the junction differs, possibly owing to a read error. The V call is TRBV11-2, the J call TRBJ1-4, with 9 bases fitting TRBD1. CDR1 SGHAT and CDR2 FQNNGV come from the germline V gene. The CDR3 sequence is 15 residues long. The CDR3 DNA reads as TGTGCCAGCAGCTTAGATGGGACAGGGTACGAAAAACTGCTTTTT. Amino acid sequence: CASSLDGTGYEKLLF. Full variable domain (outside the CDR3, taken from reference TRBV11-2 and TRBJ1-4): EAGVAQSPRYKIIEKRQSVAFWCNPISGHATLYWYQQILGQGPKLLIQFQNNGVVDDSQLPKDRFSAERLKGVDSTLKIQPAKLEDSAVYLCASSLDGTGYEKLLFGSGTQLSVL.

The rearrangement links TRBV29-1 to TRBJ2-7, with D possibly matching TRBD1 (6 bases). The CDR3 sequence is 13 residues long. Looked up from germline, CDR1 is SQVTM and CDR2 is ANQGSEA. Deletions cut 5 bases from V and 2 bases from J, with 13 bases between. As DNA, the CDR3 is TGCAGCGTTTCAAACAGGGTAGCCTACGAGCAGTACTTC. Translating it yields CSVSNRVAYEQYF.

This clone was observed once. This chain connects TRBV4-3 to TRBJ2-3, with 11 bases that match TRBD2. This CDR3 has 16 residues. Germline CDR1 LGHNA, CDR2 YSLEER. The V and J ends lost 3 bases and 5 bases, in that order; junction bases with no gene match: 7. The CDR3 sequence: CASSQGIAGGLDTQYF. In nucleotides, the CDR3 is TGCGCCAGCAGCCAGGGAATAGCGGGGGGGCTAGATACGCAGTATTTT.

A note on this clone: A junction end diverges from the germline sequence, so it may reflect a read error. V and J are TRBV14 and TRBJ2-7; perhaps TRBD1 as D (5 bases). The CDR3 sequence is 12 residues long. The V gene's germline CDR1 is SGHDN and CDR2 FVKESK. For the CDR3, the DNA is TGTGCCAGCAGCAAAGACAGTCGCGAGCAGTACTTC. It specifies CASSKDSREQYF. The full variable domain, completed using reference TRBV14 and TRBJ2-7, is EAGVTQFPSHSVIEKGQTVTLRCDPISGHDNLYWYRRVMGKEIKFLLHFVKESKQDESGMPNNRFLAERTGGTYSTLKVQPAELEDSGVYFCASSKDSREQYFGPGTRLTVT.

This chain links TRBV29-1 with TRBJ1-1; D perhaps matches TRBD1 (6 bases). The germline CDR1 and CDR2 sequences are SQVTM and ANQGSEA. The CDR3 has 12 amino acids. V was shortened by 6 bases and J by 4 bases, with 12 bases between the two germline ends. The CDR3 protein is CSVGGTITEAFF. The CDR3 nucleotides read TGCAGCGTCGGAGGGACAATCACTGAAGCTTTCTTT.

This clone was recorded a few times. The CDR3 DNA follows: TGCAGCGGGGGACAGAAAGAGACCCAGTACTTC. Translating it yields CSGGQKETQYF. The V and J genes are TRBV29-1 and TRBJ2-5; TRBD1 agrees at 7 bases. The CDR3 loop spans 11 amino acids. Germline V gives CDR1 SQVTM, CDR2 ANQGSEA. After removal of 7 bases from V and 3 bases from J, the junction contained 2 bases not matched to a gene. The full variable domain, completed using reference TRBV29-1 and TRBJ2-5, is SAVISQKPSRDICQRGTSLTIQCQVDSQVTMMFWYRQQPGQSLTLIATANQGSEATYESGFVIDKFPISRPNLTFSTLTVSNMSPEDSSIYLCSGGQKETQYFGPGTRLLVL.

The chain recombines TRBV7-9 with TRBJ1-2; 10 bases map to TRBD1. Germline CDR1 is SEHNR and CDR2 is FQNEAQ (reference sequence). V trimming: 5 bases; J trimming: 8 bases; junction bases outside the gene matches: 20. This CDR3 is built from 18 residues. DNA of the CDR3: TGTGCCAGCAGCCTCGGACAGGGGGTTGCCTCTGGTCTAGGGGGCTACACCTTC. Translated, it gives CASSLGQGVASGLGGYTF.

The chain couples TRBV29-1 to TRBJ1-2; D possibly corresponds to TRBD1 (6 bases). The CDR3 loop spans 12 amino acids. Germline V gene data show CDR1 as SQVTM and CDR2 as ANQGSEA. Trimming cost V 5 bases and J 3 bases, with 10 bases left between them. The CDR3 loop is CSVFYRDYGYTF. CDR3 in DNA: TGCAGCGTTTTTTACAGGGACTATGGCTACACCTTC.

As for this clone: This sample includes further DNA sequences coding for the same CDR3. The V and J genes are TRBV9 and TRBJ2-7; unclear D gene. Per germline, CDR1 SGDLS and CDR2 YYNGEE. Deletions cut 1 base from V and 1 base from J, with 6 bases between. The CDR3 runs 13 residues. In DNA, the CDR3 is TGTGCCAGCAGCGTAAGTCCGTCCTACGAGCAGTACTTC. Its protein product is CASSVSPSYEQYF.

The chain uses TRBV30 and TRBJ1-2, with 9 bases matching TRBD1. Germline lookup yields CDR1 GTSNPN and CDR2 SVGIG (reference sequence). This CDR3 has 13 amino acids. After removal of 3 bases from V and 7 bases from J, the junction contained 6 bases not matched to a gene. The CDR3 DNA follows: TGTGCCTGGAGCGGGGACAGGGAGGGTGGCTACACCTTC. This codes for CAWSGDREGGYTF.

This clone was recorded only once. The chain employs TRBV15 and TRBJ2-6; possibly TRBD1 for D (6 bases). The CDR3 loop spans 18 amino acids. The germline CDR1 and CDR2 sequences are LNHNV and YYDKDF (reference sequence). The V and J ends lost 0 bases and 1 base respectively, with 13 bases between them. Written as DNA, the CDR3 is TGTGCCACCAGCAGAGATTATACAGGGTTTTCTGGGGCCAACGTCCTGACTTTC. Amino acids: CATSRDYTGFSGANVLTF.

The rearrangement joins TRBV2 to TRBJ2-5; TRBD1 is a possible D gene (5 bases). Germline V gene data show CDR1 as SNHLY and CDR2 as FYNNEI. The CDR3 spans 14 residues. V was pared by 7 bases and J by 9 bases, with 21 bases between. CDR3 coding DNA: TGTGCCAGCAAGGGGATTACCGGTAAACCGGCCCAGTACTTC. Translation: CASKGITGKPAQYF.

The V gene is TRBV6-5, the J gene TRBJ2-5; D might be TRBD1 or TRBD2, each matching 5 bases. The CDR3 runs to 13 residues. With 7 bases removed from V and 4 bases from J, the gap between germline ends came to 13 bases. Germline CDR1 MNHEY, CDR2 SVGAGI. The CDR3 sequence: CASNEGWGETQYF. The DNA of the CDR3 is TGTGCCAGCAACGAGGGGTGGGGAGAGACCCAGTACTTC.

The V call is TRBV12-5, the J call TRBJ1-1; D remains unclear. Germline CDR1 reads LGHNT; CDR2 reads FRNRAP. V shed 0 bases and J shed 0 bases, with 20 bases lying between them. CDR3 size: 19 residues. The CDR3 sequence: CASGLVLEFRAVLNTEAFF. In DNA, the CDR3 is TGTGCTAGTGGTTTGGTACTGGAGTTTAGGGCCGTATTGAACACTGAAGCTTTCTTT.

This rearrangement joins TRBV11-2 to TRBJ1-5; D is unresolved. The ends were cut back, 0 bases at V and 3 bases at J, with 9 bases in the middle. This CDR3 has 15 residues. Germline-derived CDR1 and CDR2 are SGHAT and FQNNGV. The CDR3 nucleotides are TGTGCCAGCAGCTTAGACGGGATTTACAATCAGCCCCAGCATTTT. Amino acids: CASSLDGIYNQPQHF.

The chain employs TRBV25-1 and TRBJ2-1; D remains ambiguous. CDR1 is MGHDK, CDR2 SYGVNS, per germline. The CDR3 covers 13 residues. V lost 1 base to trimming and J lost 12 bases, with 13 bases between them. The CDR3 DNA follows: TGTGCCAGCAGTGAATCGGGTCGTCGATGGCAGTTCTTC. Protein: CASSESGRRWQFF.

This clone was counted between two and nine times. This chain connects TRBV27 to TRBJ2-2; D is unclear. V lost 2 bases and J lost 4, with 11 bases in between. CDR1 and CDR2 (germline): MNHEY, SMNVEV (reference sequence). CDR3 length equals 15 residues. This CDR3 reads CASSLRAAITGELFF. The CDR3 DNA follows: TGTGCCAGCAGTTTAAGGGCAGCGATCACCGGGGAGCTGTTTTTT.

This sequence joins TRBV27 and TRBJ1-2; 7 bases are a match to TRBD1. The CDR3 totals 16 residues. Unmatched junction bases numbered 9, after V lost 0 bases and J lost 5 bases. Germline loops: CDR1 MNHEY, CDR2 SMNVEV (reference sequence). CDR3 sequence reads: CASSLSGTEGIYGYTF. Here the CDR3 DNA reads TGTGCCAGCAGTTTATCAGGGACAGAGGGGATTTATGGCTACACCTTC.